Below, 16 T cell receptor beta chains from the same sample are listed, as sequenced in a study of blood T cell repertoires in COVID-19. Only in-frame clones appear in the TCRdb table, and some are missing; sequencing was by immunoSEQ multiplex PCR. The sample includes about 170,000 clones, about 86% of them seen just once. The sample was peripheral blood. These receptors were taken from a woman aged 55-70 years with COVID-19, enrolled during active disease.

The chain joins TRBV29-1 to TRBJ2-7; 14 bases fit TRBD2. J was trimmed by 6 bases and V by 6 bases; bases with no gene match: 4. The CDR3 runs 13 residues. Germline values: CDR1 SQVTM, CDR2 ANQGSEA. This chain's CDR3 is CSVRTSGRLEQYF. The CDR3 DNA is TGCAGCGTCCGGACTAGCGGGAGGCTCGAGCAGTACTTC.

The chain couples TRBV20-1 to TRBJ2-1; weak D call: TRBD2 (5 bases). The CDR3 loop spans 11 amino acids. The germline CDR1 and CDR2 sequences are DFQATT and SNEGSKA (reference sequence). V gave up 3 bases and J gave up 8 bases, with 8 bases separating them. CDR3 protein: CSASDGDEQFF. The CDR3 DNA sequence: TGCAGTGCTAGCGACGGGGATGAGCAGTTCTTC.

J is TRBJ2-1 and V is TRBV7-3, with 7 bases lining up with TRBD1. The CDR3 runs to 15 residues. The V and J ends lost 1 base and 7 bases, in that order; junction bases with no gene match: 7. From germline, CDR1 is SGHTA and CDR2 FQGTGA. The CDR3 is CASSLIPAGGNEQFF. CDR3 nucleotide sequence: TGTGCCAGCAGCTTAATTCCGGCAGGGGGAAATGAGCAGTTCTTC.

The genes are TRBV18 and TRBJ1-6; 8 positions match TRBD1. The CDR3 sequence is 15 residues long. V was pared by 6 bases and J by 12 bases, with 13 bases of the junction left unmatched. Germline V gene data show CDR1 as KGHSH and CDR2 as LQKENI. CDR3: CASSSGTGPPRPLHF. CDR3 coding DNA: TGTGCCAGCTCTTCCGGGACAGGCCCCCCGCGACCCCTCCACTTT.

The chain carries TRBV6-1 and TRBJ1-2; 7 bases agree with TRBD1. The V segment lost 2 bases and the J segment 2 bases; nucleotides outside the gene matches: 5. The CDR3 spans 15 residues. The germline V gene encodes CDR1 MNHNS and CDR2 SASEGT. The CDR3 spells CASSERGTANYGYTF. In DNA, the CDR3 is TGTGCCAGCAGTGAAAGGGGGACAGCAAACTATGGCTACACCTTC.

This clone has only a few counts. The gene calls are TRBV2 and TRBJ2-3, with 14 positions matching TRBD2. Germline V lookup: CDR1 SNHLY, CDR2 FYNNEI. V lost 7 bases, J lost 3 bases, and 15 bases stayed unmatched. There are 19 residues in the CDR3. The CDR3 loop reads CASTARRLAGGGGTDTQYF. In DNA form, the CDR3 reads TGTGCCAGCACGGCGAGGAGACTAGCGGGAGGGGGGGGAACAGATACGCAGTATTTT.

The CDR3 region has the DNA TGTGCCAGTAGTATGAGGGACAGCTCCATCTACGAGCAGTACTTC. Its translation: CASSMRDSSIYEQYF. The rearrangement uses TRBV19 and TRBJ2-7, with TRBD1 matching 7 bases. Germline trimming cut 3 bases from V and 3 bases from J; bases unmatched to any gene: 8. Germline-derived CDR1 and CDR2 are LNHDA and SQIVND (reference sequence). This CDR3 contains 15 residues.

The chain links TRBV14 to TRBJ2-1, with D possibly being TRBD1 (6 bases). CDR3 length equals 14 residues. Germline assignment: CDR1 SGHDN and CDR2 FVKESK. The ends were cut back, 4 bases at V and 9 bases at J, with 16 bases in the middle. The CDR3 DNA reads as TGTGCCAGCAGCCTTCAGGGGTGGATAGGTGAGCAGTTCTTC. Amino acids: CASSLQGWIGEQFF.

The chain couples TRBV21-1 to TRBJ1-4. TRBV21-1 is labeled a pseudogene. The CDR3 runs to 12 residues. CDR3 residues: CATGGIKEKLFF. CDR3 bases: TGTGCCACCGGGGGGATAAAAGAAAAACTGTTTTTT.

The chain carries TRBV5-1 and TRBJ2-1; TRBD2 matches at 10 bases. CDR3 length equals 13 residues. After removal of 3 bases from V and 12 bases from J, the junction contained 6 bases not matched to a gene. Germline loops: CDR1 SGHRS, CDR2 YFSETQ. For the CDR3, the DNA is TGCGCCAGCAGCTCCTTAGCGGGAGGCGGGCAGTTCTTC. Translated: CASSSLAGGGQFF.

The chain joins TRBV7-8 to TRBJ1-5; 10 bases are shared with TRBD1. The CDR3 consists of 16 residues. The germline V gene has CDR1 SGHVS and CDR2 FQNEAQ. V lost 7 bases to trimming and J lost 0 bases; unmatched junction nucleotides: 6. For the CDR3, the DNA is TGTGCCAGCAAAAGACAGGGGGCTCATAGCAATCAGCCCCAGCATTTT. Protein product: CASKRQGAHSNQPQHF.

The J gene is TRBJ2-3, the V gene TRBV7-2; D remains ambiguous. The germline V gene has CDR1 SGHTA and CDR2 FQGNSA. Trimming pared 7 bases from V and 8 bases from J, leaving 10 bases between. This CDR3 has 11 residues. The CDR3 nucleotides are TGTGCCAGCACCGTCGGCGGTACGCAGTATTTT. This sequence encodes CASTVGGTQYF.

This clone showed up just a few times. One junction end does not reproduce the germline sequence, and a read error may be involved. V is TRBV7-7 and J is TRBJ2-5, with no clear D. Looked up from germline, CDR1 is SSHAT and CDR2 is FNYEAQ (reference sequence). The CDR3 runs to 15 residues. CDR3 in DNA: TGTGCTAGCAGCTTTTTCCGACCCTACGGGGAGACCCAGTACTTC. Translated: CASSFFRPYGETQYF.

The chain uses TRBV5-1 and TRBJ2-3; 10 bases are a match to TRBD2. V gave up 0 bases and J gave up 6 bases; unmatched junction bases: 4. The CDR3 is made up of 15 amino acids. Germline V gene lookup returns CDR1 SGHRS and CDR2 YFSETQ. The CDR3 loop is CASSLESSGGDTQYF. CDR3 bases: TGCGCCAGCAGCTTGGAAAGTAGCGGGGGGGATACGCAGTATTTT.

V usage is TRBV7-9 and J usage is TRBJ2-7; no firm D call. The CDR3 totals 13 residues. The ends were cut back, 0 bases at V and 3 bases at J, with 6 bases in the middle. The germline gives CDR1 SEHNR, CDR2 FQNEAQ (reference sequence). In DNA form, the CDR3 reads TGTGCCAGCAGCTTAGCGGCAGGCTACGAGCAGTACTTC. This translates into CASSLAAGYEQYF.

V gene TRBV6-4 combines with J gene TRBJ1-1; 7 bases fit TRBD1. Germline V gene lookup returns CDR1 MRHNA and CDR2 SNTAGT. This CDR3 is 12 amino acids long. With V trimmed by 2 bases and J by 10 bases, 4 bases remained unmatched. CDR3 DNA: TGTGCCAGCAGTGACCCGGGACAGCCAGCTTTCTTT. Translated: CASSDPGQPAFF.